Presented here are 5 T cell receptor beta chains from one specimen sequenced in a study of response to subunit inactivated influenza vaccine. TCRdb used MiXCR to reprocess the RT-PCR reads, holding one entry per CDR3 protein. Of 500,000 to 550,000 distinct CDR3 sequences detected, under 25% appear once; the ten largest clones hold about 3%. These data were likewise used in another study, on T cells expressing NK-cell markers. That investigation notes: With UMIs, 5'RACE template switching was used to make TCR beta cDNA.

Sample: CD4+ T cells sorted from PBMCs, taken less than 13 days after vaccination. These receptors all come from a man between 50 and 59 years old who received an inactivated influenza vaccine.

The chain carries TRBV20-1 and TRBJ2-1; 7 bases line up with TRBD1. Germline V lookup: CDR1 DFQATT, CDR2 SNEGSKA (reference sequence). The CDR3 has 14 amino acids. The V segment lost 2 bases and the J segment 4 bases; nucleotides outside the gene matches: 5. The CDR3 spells CSARSPQGYNEQFF. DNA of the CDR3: TGCAGTGCTAGATCGCCACAGGGGTACAATGAGCAGTTCTTC.

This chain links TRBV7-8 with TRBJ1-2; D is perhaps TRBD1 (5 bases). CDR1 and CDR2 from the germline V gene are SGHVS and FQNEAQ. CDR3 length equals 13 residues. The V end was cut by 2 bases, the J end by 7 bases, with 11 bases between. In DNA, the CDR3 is TGTGCCAGCAGCTTATCGACAGTCGGTGGCTACACCTTC. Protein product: CASSLSTVGGYTF.

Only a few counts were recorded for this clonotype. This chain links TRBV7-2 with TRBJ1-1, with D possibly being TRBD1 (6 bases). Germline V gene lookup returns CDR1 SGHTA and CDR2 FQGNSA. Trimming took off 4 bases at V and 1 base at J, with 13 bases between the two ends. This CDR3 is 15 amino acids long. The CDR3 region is CASSYAPGANTEAFF. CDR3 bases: TGTGCCAGCAGCTACGCACCGGGGGCGAACACTGAAGCTTTCTTT.

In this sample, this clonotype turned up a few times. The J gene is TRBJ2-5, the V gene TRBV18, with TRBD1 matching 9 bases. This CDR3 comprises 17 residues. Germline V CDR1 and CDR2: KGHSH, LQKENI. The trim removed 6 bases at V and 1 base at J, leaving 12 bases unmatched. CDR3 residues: CASSRRTGGSFQETQYF. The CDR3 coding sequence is TGTGCCAGCTCGCGGAGAACAGGGGGCTCCTTCCAAGAGACCCAGTACTTC.

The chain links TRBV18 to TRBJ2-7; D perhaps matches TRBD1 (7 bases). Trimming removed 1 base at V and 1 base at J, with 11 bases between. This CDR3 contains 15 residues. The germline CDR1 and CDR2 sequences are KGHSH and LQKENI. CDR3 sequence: CASSPRTGLSYEQYF. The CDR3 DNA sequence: TGTGCCAGCTCACCACGGACAGGACTATCCTACGAGCAGTACTTC.